This paragraph reports one T cell receptor (beta chain). Germline V gene data show CDR1 as SGHTA and CDR2 as FQGNSA. V gave up 2 bases and J gave up 1 base; unmatched junction bases: 7. The CDR3 covers 17 residues. The data belong to a study of blood T cell repertoires in COVID-19. Study as a whole: Whether acute or convalescent, the COVID-19 samples came from the United States, Italy and Spain. T cells, B-cell-depleted T cells, or PBMCs supplied cDNA or gDNA.

As originally analysed: Scientists estimated how many nucleated cells there were by amplifying reference gene primers. Method: immunoSEQ multiplex PCR; TCRdb's copy keeps in-frame clones and lacks some. V and J calls and clone size follow that table, whereas D and trimming were derived from the DNA. The table shows 210,000 or so clones, with almost 90% occurring only once. This TCR derives from a man in his fifties or sixties with acute or convalescent COVID-19. The sample consisted of peripheral blood. This sequence joins TRBV7-2 and TRBJ2-3; 9 nucleotides align to TRBD2. CDR3 nucleotide sequence: TGTGCCAGCAGCTTAAGGAATAGCGGGGGTGGCACAGATACGCAGTATTTT. Protein: CASSLRNSGGGTDTQYF.